This section outlines one TCR beta chain sequence together with its context. The antigen is undetermined. TCRdb redid the calling of the RT-PCR reads with MiXCR, one entry per CDR3 protein. The repertoire holds hundreds of thousands of distinct CDR3 sequences, 11% to 15% seen once, with 5.5% to 7% in the top ten. This specimen belongs to a study of response to subunit inactivated influenza vaccine. Study-wide findings and caveats: Authors suggested each seasonal flu vaccination may recruit only limited numbers of new T cells.

The source material was PBMCs from blood, sampled 14 to 15 days before vaccination. This receptor was obtained from a man in his fifties who received an inactivated influenza vaccine.

CDR3 DNA sequence: TGTGCCAGCAGTCCAAGGGTCGCCACTGAAGCTTTCTTT. Translating gives CASSPRVATEAFF. V is TRBV12-3 or TRBV12-4 and J is TRBJ1-1; D is undetermined. The ends were cut back, 5 bases at V and 4 bases at J, with 11 bases in the middle. This CDR3 has 13 residues.